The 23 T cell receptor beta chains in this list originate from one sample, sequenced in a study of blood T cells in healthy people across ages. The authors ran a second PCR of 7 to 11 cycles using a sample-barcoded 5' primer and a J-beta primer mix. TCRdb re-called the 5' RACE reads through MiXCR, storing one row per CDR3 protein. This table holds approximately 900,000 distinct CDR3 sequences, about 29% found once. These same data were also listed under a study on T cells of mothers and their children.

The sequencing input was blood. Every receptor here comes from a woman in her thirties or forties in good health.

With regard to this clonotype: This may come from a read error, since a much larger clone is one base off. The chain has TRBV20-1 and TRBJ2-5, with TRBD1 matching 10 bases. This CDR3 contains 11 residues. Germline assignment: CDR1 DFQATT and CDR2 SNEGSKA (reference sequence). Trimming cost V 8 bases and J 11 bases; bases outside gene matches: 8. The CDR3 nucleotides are TGCAGTCCGGGACAGGGGAATGAGCAGTACTTC. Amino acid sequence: CSPGQGNEQYF.

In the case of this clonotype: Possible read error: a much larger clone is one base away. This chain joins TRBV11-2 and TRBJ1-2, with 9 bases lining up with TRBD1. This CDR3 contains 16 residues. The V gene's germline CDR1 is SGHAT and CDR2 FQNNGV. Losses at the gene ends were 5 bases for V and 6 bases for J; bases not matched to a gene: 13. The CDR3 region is CASSPETGTGNHGYTF. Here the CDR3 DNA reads TGTGCCAGCAGCCCTGAGACCGGGACAGGGAACCATGGCTACACCTTC.

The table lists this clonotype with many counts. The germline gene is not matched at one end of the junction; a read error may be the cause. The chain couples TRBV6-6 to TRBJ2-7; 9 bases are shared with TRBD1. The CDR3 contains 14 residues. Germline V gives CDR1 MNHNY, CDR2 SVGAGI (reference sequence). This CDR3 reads CASRYSGTGNEQYF. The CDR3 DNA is TGTGCCAGCCGTTACTCCGGGACAGGGAACGAGCAGTACTTC.

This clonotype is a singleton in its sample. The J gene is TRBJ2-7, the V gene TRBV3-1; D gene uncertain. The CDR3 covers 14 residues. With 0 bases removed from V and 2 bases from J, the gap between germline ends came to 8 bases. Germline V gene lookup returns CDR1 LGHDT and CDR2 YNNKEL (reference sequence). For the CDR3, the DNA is TGTGCCAGCAGCCAAGATTTCGGCACCTACGAGCAGTACTTC. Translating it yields CASSQDFGTYEQYF.

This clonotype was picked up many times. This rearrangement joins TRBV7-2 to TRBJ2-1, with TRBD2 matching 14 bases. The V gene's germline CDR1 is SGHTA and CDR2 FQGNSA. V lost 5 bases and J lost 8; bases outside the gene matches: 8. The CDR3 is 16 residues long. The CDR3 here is CASSARLAGGKHEQFF. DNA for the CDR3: TGTGCCAGCAGCGCCAGACTAGCGGGGGGGAAGCATGAGCAGTTCTTC. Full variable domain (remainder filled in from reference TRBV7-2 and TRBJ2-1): GAGVSQSPSNKVTEKGKDVELRCDPISGHTALYWYRQSLGQGLEFLIYFQGNSAPDKSGLPSDRFSAERTGGSVSTLTIQRTQQEDSAVYLCASSARLAGGKHEQFFGPGTRLTVL.

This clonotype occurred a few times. The CDR3 spells CASSQHRQDQQPQHF. For the CDR3, the DNA is TGCGCCAGCAGCCAACACCGACAGGATCAACAGCCCCAGCATTTT. This chain links TRBV4-3 with TRBJ1-5, with D tentatively TRBD1 (6 bases). Germline V gene lookup returns CDR1 LGHNA and CDR2 YSLEER. The CDR3 runs to 15 residues. Trimming took 2 bases from V and 7 from J, leaving 15 bases between them.

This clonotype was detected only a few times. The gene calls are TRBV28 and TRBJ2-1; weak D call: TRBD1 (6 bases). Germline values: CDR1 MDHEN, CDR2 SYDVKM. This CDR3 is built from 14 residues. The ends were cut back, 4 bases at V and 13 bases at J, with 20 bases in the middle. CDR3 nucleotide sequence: TGTGCCAGCAGTTCCGTGAACTTCAGGGGTTATCAGTTCTTC. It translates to CASSSVNFRGYQFF.

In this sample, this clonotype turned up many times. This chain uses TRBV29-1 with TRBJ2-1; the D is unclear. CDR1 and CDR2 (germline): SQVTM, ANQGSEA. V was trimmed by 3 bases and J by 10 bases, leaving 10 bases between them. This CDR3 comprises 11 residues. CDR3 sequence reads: CSVDSGWEQFF. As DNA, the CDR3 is TGCAGCGTTGATTCTGGTTGGGAGCAGTTCTTC.

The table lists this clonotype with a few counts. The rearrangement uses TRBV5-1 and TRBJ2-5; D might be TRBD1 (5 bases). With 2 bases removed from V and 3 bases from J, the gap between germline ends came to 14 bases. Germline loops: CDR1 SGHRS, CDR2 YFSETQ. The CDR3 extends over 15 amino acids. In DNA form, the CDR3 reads TGCGCCAGCAGCTTACCCCAGGGTTTTGAAGAGACCCAGTACTTC. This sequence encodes CASSLPQGFEETQYF.

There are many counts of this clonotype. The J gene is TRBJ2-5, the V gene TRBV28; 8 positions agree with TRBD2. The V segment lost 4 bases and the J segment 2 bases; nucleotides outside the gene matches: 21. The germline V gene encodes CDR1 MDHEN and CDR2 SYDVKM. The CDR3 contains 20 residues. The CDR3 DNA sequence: TGTGCCAGCAGTTCCCCGTGGAGCGGGAGAACGGGGATAGTGCAAGAGACCCAGTACTTC. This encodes CASSSPWSGRTGIVQETQYF.

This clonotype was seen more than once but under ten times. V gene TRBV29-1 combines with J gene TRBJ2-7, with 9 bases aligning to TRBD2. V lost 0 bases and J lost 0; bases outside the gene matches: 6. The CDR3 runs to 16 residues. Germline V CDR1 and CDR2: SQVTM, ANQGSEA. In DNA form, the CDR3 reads TGCAGCGTTGAAGATTTTCGCGGGGGGGTCTCCTACGAGCAGTACTTC. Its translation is CSVEDFRGGVSYEQYF.

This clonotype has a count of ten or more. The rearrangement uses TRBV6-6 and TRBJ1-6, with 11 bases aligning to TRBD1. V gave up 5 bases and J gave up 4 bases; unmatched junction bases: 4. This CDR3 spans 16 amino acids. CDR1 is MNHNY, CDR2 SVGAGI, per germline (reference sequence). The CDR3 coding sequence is TGTGCCAGCAGTCCTGGACAGGGGGCTTATAATTCACCCCTCCACTTT. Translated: CASSPGQGAYNSPLHF.

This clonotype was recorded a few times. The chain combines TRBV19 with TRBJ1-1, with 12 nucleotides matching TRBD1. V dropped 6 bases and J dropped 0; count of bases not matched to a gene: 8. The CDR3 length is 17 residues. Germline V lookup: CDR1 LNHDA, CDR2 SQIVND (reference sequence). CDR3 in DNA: TGTGCCAGTAGACCCGGGACAGGGGGCTTCATGAACACTGAAGCTTTCTTT. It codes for CASRPGTGGFMNTEAFF.

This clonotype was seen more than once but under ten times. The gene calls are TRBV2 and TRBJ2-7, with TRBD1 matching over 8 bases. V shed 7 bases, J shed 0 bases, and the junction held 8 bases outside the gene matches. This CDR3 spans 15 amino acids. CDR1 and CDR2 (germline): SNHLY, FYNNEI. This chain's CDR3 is CASNTRTGSSYEQYF. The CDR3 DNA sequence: TGTGCCAGCAATACACGGACAGGGAGCTCCTACGAGCAGTACTTC.

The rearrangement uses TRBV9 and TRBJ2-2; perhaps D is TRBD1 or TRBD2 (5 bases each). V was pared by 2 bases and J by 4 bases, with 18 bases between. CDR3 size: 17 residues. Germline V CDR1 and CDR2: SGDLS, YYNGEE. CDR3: CASSVWGSSSFTGELFF. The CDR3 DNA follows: TGTGCCAGCAGCGTTTGGGGGTCTTCCAGTTTCACCGGGGAGCTGTTTTTT.

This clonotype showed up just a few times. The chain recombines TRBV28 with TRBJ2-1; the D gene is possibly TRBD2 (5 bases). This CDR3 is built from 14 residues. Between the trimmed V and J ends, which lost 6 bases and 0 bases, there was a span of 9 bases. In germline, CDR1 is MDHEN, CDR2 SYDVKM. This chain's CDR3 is CASRRRDSYNEQFF. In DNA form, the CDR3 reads TGTGCCAGCAGACGCCGGGACTCCTACAATGAGCAGTTCTTC.

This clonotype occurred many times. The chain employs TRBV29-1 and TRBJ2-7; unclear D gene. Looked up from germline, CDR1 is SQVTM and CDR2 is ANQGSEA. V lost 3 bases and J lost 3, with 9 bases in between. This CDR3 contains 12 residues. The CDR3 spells CSVETQRYEQYF. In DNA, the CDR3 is TGCAGCGTTGAGACACAGCGCTACGAGCAGTACTTC.

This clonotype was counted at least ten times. CDR3 sequence: CASSPDGQVIYEQYF. In DNA form, the CDR3 reads TGCGCCAGCAGCCCGGACGGACAGGTCATCTACGAGCAGTACTTC. The chain uses TRBV5-1 and TRBJ2-7; TRBD1 aligns across 7 bases. Germline trimming cut 4 bases from V and 3 bases from J; bases unmatched to any gene: 10. Per the germline V gene, CDR1 is SGHRS and CDR2 is YFSETQ. The CDR3 sequence is 15 residues long.

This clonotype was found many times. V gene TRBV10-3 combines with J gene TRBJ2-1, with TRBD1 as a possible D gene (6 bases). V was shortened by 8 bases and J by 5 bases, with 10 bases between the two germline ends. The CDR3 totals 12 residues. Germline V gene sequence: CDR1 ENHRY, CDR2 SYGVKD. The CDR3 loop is CAIRDINNEQFF. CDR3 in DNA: TGTGCCATCCGGGACATAAACAATGAGCAGTTCTTC.

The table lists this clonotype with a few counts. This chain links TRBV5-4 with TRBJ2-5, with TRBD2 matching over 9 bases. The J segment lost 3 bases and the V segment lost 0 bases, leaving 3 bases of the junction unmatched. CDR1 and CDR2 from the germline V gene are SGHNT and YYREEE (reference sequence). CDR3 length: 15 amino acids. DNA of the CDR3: TGTGCCAGCAGCTTGGGTGGACTAGCGAAAGAGACCCAGTACTTC. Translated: CASSLGGLAKETQYF.

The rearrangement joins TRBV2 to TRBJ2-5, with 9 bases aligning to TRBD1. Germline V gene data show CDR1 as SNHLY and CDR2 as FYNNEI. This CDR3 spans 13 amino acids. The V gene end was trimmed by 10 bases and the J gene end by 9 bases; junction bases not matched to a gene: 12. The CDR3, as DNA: TGTGCCACAACCCGGGGACAGGGCGAGGCCCAGTACTTC. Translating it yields CATTRGQGEAQYF.

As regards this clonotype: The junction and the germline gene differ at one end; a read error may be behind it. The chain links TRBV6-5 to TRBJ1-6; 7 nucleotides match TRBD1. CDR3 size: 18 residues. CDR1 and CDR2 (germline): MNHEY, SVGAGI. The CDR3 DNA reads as TGTGCCAGCAGTTACGCGGCACAGGGGAGCTCCCATAATTCACCCCTCCACTTT. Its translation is CASSYAAQGSSHNSPLHF.

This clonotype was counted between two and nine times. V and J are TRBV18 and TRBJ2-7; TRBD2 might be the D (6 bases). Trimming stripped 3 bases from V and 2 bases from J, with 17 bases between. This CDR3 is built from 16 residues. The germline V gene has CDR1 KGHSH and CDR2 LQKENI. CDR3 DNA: TGTGCCAGCTCACCCGCCAGGGCCGGGGGAACCTACGAGCAGTACTTC. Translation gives CASSPARAGGTYEQYF.